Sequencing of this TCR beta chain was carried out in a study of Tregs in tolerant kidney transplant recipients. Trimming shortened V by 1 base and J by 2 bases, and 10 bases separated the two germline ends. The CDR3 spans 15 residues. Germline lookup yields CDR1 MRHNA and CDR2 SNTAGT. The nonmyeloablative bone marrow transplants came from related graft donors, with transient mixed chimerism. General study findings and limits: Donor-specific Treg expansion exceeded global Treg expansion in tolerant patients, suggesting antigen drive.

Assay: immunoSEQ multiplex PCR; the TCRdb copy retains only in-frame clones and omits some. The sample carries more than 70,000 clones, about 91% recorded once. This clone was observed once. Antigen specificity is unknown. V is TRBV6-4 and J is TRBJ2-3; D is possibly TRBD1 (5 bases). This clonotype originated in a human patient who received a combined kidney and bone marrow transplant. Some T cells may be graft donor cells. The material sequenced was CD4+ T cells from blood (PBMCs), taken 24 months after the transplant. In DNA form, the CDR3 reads TGTGCCAGCAGTGACTTCCCCAGGGCCACAGATACGCAGTATTTT. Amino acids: CASSDFPRATDTQYF.